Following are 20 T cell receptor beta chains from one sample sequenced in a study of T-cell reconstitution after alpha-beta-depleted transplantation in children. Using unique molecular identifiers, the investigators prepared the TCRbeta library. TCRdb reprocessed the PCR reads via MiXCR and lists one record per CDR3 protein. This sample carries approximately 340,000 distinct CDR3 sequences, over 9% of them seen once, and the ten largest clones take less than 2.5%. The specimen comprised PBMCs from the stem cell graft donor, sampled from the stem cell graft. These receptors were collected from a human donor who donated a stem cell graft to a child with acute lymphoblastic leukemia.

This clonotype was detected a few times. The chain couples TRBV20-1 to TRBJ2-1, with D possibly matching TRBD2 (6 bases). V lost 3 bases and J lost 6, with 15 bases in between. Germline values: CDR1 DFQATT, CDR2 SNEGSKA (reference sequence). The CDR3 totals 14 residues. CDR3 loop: CSASSTGLFNEQFF. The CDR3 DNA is TGCAGTGCTAGCTCCACGGGACTCTTCAATGAGCAGTTCTTC.

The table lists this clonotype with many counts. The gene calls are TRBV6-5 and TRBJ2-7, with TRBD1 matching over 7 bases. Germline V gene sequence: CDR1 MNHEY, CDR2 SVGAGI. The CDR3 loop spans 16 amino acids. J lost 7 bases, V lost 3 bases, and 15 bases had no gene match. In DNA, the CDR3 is TGTGCCAGCAGTTATCGGACGGGACAGCGTTTACGTGAGCAGTACTTC. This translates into CASSYRTGQRLREQYF.

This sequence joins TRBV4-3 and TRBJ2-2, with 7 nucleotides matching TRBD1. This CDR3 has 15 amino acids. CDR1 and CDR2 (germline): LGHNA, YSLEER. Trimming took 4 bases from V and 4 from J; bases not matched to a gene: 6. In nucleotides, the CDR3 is TGCGCCAGCAGCCCAGGGACAGAAAGCACCGGGGAGCTGTTTTTT. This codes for CASSPGTESTGELFF.

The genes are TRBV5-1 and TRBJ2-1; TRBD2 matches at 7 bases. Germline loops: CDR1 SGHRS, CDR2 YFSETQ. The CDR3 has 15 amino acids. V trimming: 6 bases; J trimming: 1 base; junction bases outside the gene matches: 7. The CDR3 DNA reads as TGCGCCAGCACCAGGGCTAGCGGTTCCTACAATGAGCAGTTCTTC. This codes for CASTRASGSYNEQFF.

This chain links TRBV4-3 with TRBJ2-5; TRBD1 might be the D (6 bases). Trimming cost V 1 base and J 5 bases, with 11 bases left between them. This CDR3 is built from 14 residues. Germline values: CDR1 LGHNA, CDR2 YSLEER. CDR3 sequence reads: CASSQGGQVETQYF. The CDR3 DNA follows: TGCGCCAGCAGCCAAGGGGGGCAGGTGGAGACCCAGTACTTC.

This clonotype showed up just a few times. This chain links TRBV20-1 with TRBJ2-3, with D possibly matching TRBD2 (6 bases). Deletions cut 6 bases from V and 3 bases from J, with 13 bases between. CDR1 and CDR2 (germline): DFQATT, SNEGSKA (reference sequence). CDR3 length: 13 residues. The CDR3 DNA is TGCAGTGCCCTGCCGGGAGCTACAGATACGCAGTATTTT. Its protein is CSALPGATDTQYF.

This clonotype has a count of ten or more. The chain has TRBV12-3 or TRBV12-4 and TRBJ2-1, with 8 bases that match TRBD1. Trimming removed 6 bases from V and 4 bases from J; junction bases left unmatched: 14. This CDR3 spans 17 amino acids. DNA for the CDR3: TGTGCCAGCAGCTCCAGGAGGATCGGACAGGGTTACAATGAGCAGTTCTTC. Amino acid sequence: CASSSRRIGQGYNEQFF.

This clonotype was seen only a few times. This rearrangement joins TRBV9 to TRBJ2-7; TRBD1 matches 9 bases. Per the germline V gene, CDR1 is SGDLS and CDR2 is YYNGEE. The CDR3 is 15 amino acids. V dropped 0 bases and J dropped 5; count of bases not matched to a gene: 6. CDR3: CASSVGGQGDNEQYF. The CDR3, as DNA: TGTGCCAGCAGCGTAGGGGGACAGGGAGACAACGAGCAGTACTTC. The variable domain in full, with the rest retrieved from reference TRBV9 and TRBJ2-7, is DSGVTQTPKHLITATGQRVTLRCSPRSGDLSVYWYQQSLDQGLQFLIQYYNGEERAKGNILERFSAQQFPDLHSELNLSSLELGDSALYFCASSVGGQGDNEQYFGPGTRLTVT.

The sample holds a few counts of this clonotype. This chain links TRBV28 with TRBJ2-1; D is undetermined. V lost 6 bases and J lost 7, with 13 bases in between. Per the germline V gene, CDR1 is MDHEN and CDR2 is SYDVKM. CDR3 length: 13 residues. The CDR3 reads CASSPAPSNEQFF. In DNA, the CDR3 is TGTGCCAGCAGCCCCGCCCCAAGTAATGAGCAGTTCTTC.

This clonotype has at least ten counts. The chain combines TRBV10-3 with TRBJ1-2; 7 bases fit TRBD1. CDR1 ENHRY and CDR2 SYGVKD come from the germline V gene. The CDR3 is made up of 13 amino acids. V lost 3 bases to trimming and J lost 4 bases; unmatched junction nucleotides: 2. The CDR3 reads CAISEQGSYGYTF. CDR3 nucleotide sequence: TGTGCCATCAGTGAACAGGGGAGCTATGGCTACACCTTC.

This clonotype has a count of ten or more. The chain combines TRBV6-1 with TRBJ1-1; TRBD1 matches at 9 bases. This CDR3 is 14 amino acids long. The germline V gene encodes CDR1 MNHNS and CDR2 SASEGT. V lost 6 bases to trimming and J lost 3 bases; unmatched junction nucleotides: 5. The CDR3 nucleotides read TGTGCCAGCAGCCGGGACAGGGTGTACACTGAAGCTTTCTTT. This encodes CASSRDRVYTEAFF.

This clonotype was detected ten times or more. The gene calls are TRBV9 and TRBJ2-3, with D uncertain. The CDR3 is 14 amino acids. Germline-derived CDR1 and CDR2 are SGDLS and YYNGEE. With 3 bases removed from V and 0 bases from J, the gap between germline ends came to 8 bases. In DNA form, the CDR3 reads TGTGCCAGCAGCGCTGTGACTAGCACAGATACGCAGTATTTT. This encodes CASSAVTSTDTQYF.

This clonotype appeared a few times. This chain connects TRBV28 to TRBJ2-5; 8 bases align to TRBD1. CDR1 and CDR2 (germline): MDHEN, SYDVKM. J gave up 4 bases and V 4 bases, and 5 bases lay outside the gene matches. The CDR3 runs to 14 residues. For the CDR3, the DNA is TGTGCCAGCAGTTCAGGGGGCATAGGAGAGACCCAGTACTTC. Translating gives CASSSGGIGETQYF.

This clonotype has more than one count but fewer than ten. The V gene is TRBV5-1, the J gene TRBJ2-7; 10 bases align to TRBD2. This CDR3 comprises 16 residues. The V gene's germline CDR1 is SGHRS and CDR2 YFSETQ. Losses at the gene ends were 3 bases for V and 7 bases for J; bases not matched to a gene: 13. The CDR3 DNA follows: TGCGCCAGCAGCTACTCTAGCGGGAGCAGAACGGGAGAGCAGTACTTC. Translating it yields CASSYSSGSRTGEQYF. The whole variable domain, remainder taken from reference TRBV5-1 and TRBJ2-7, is KAGVTQTPRYLIKTRGQQVTLSCSPISGHRSVSWYQQTPGQGLQFLFEYFSETQRNKGNFPGRFSGRQFSNSRSEMNVSTLELGDSALYLCASSYSSGSRTGEQYFGPGTRLTVT.

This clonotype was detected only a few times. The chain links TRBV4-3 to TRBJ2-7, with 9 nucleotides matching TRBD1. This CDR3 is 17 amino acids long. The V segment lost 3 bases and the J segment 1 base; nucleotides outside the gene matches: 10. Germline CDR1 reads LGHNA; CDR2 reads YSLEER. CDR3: CASSHSGGQGRSYEQYF. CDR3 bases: TGCGCCAGCAGCCATTCGGGGGGACAGGGACGGTCCTACGAGCAGTACTTC.

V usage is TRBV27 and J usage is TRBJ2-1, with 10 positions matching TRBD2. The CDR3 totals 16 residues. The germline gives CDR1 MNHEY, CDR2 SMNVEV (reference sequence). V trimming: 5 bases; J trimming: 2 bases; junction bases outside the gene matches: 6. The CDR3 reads CASSPSSGSPYNEQFF. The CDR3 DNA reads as TGTGCCAGCAGTCCCTCTAGCGGGAGCCCCTACAATGAGCAGTTCTTC.

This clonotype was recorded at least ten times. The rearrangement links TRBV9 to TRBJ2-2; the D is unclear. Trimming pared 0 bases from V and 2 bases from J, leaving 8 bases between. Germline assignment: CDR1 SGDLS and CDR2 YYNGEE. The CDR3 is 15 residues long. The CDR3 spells CASSVEPGNTGELFF. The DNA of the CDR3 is TGTGCCAGCAGCGTAGAACCGGGCAACACCGGGGAGCTGTTTTTT.

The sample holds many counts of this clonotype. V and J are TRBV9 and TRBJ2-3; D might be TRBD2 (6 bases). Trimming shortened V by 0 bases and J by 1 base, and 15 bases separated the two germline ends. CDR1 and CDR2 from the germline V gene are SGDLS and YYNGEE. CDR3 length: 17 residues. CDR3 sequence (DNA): TGTGCCAGCAGCGTAGAGGAGGTGGGAGGAGGCACAGATACGCAGTATTTT. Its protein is CASSVEEVGGGTDTQYF. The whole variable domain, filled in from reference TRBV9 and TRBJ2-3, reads DSGVTQTPKHLITATGQRVTLRCSPRSGDLSVYWYQQSLDQGLQFLIQYYNGEERAKGNILERFSAQQFPDLHSELNLSSLELGDSALYFCASSVEEVGGGTDTQYFGPGTRLTVL.

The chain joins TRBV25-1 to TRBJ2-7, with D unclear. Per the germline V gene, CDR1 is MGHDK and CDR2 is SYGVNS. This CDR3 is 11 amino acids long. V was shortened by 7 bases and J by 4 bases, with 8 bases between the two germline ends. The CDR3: CASTNQYEQYF. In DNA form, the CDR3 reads TGTGCCAGCACCAACCAGTACGAGCAGTACTTC.

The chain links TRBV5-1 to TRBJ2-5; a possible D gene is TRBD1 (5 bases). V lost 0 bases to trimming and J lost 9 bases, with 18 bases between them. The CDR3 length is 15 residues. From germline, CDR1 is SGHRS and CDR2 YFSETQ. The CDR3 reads CASSLDHPSQGAQYF. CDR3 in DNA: TGCGCCAGCAGCTTGGATCACCCCAGCCAAGGGGCCCAGTACTTC.